This T cell receptor (beta chain) is drawn from a study of T cell responses to AZD1222 COVID-19 vaccine. Of note for this clone: Its target is unknown.

Overall study findings and caveats: Among AZD1222 vaccinees, only 6 or 7 were seropositive at baseline. Variant regions that are unmutated are reportedly the target of nearly half of spike-specific TCRs.

TCRdb's copy holds only in-frame clones and misses some; the assay was immunoSEQ multiplex PCR. This sample has about 77,000 clones, with about 92% found just once. This receptor was taken from an adult who received the AZD1222 COVID-19 vaccine. The sequencing here drew on peripheral blood, taken 28 days after the second AZD1222 dose.

CDR3 amino acids: CASSLSHLYEQYF. DNA for the CDR3: TGTGCCAGCAGCTTAAGCCACCTCTACGAGCAGTACTTC. This chain connects TRBV7-9 to TRBJ2-7; D unresolved. Germline V gene data show CDR1 as SEHNR and CDR2 as FQNEAQ (reference sequence). The CDR3 is 13 residues long. The V gene lost 2 bases and the J gene lost 3 bases, with 8 bases spanning the gap. The entire variable domain, with the rest obtained from reference TRBV7-9 and TRBJ2-7, is as follows: DTGVSQNPRHKITKRGQNVTFRCDPISEHNRLYWYRQTLGQGPEFLTYFQNEAQLEKSRLLSDRFSAERPKGSFSTLEIQRTEQGDSAMYLCASSLSHLYEQYFGPGTRLTVT.